The subject of this entry is one T cell receptor beta chain. It has no known antigen specificity. Base qualities are not provided; no much larger clone lies one nucleotide away. The reads were generated on an Illumina MiSeq. Starting from the raw public reads, TCRdb applied fastp trimming at Q25, assembled clones with MiXCR and retained in-frame beta chains. For every CDR3 protein sequence, its rows merge into one entry that carries the most common genes and DNA. Across this sample there are fewer than 5,500 distinct CDR3 sequences, with around 8.8% seen only once. In total, the top ten clones hold roughly a third of the sample. This entry is derived from a study. Reading the germline V gene gives CDR1 LGHNA and CDR2 YNFKEQ. CDR3 length: 17 amino acids, cysteine to phenylalanine. The CDR3 DNA has 51 bases and is translated from base 1. From V the trimming removes 1 base and from J it removes 4 bases, while the gene matches leave 11 bases of the junction unaccounted for.

The sequence is built from TRBV4-2 and TRBJ2-5, with TRBD2 matching 8 junction bases. Sequenced input: CD4+ T cells from peripheral blood. The clonotype comes from a human donor with rheumatoid arthritis. The nucleotide sequence is TGTGCCAGCAGCCAAGTGAAAACGGGAGGGTCCTTAGAGACCCAGTACTTC. It specifies CASSQVKTGGSLETQYF.